One sample yielded the 18 T cell receptor beta chains listed below, sequenced in a study of T cell responses to AZD1222 COVID-19 vaccine. Sequencing used immunoSEQ multiplex PCR; TCRdb keeps in-frame clones, though not all of them. The sample records 90,000 to 120,000 clones, 89% being singletons. The sample in question was peripheral blood, obtained on day 0 of AZD1222 vaccination. The receptors here all came from an adult in good health.

This clone was detected once. The chain uses TRBV11-2 and TRBJ2-7; D is possibly TRBD1 (6 bases). V lost 4 bases to trimming and J lost 6 bases, with 19 bases between them. This CDR3 contains 15 residues. The germline V gene encodes CDR1 SGHAT and CDR2 FQNNGV. CDR3 sequence: CASSSQLTGSGEQYF. CDR3 nucleotides: TGTGCCAGCAGCTCGCAACTGACAGGTTCGGGCGAGCAGTACTTC.

The chain uses TRBV28 and TRBJ1-5; D might be TRBD1 (6 bases). Trimming removed 7 bases from V and 5 bases from J, with 15 bases in between. CDR1 MDHEN and CDR2 SYDVKM come from the germline V gene. This CDR3 has 14 amino acids. CDR3 nucleotide sequence: TGTGCCAGCATCCGGGACACAAACCATCAGCCCCAGCATTTT. This gives the protein CASIRDTNHQPQHF. The full variable domain, in which reference TRBV28 and TRBJ1-5 provide the parts outside the CDR3, is DVKVTQSSRYLVKRTGEKVFLECVQDMDHENMFWYRQDPGLGLRLIYFSYDVKMKEKGDIPEGYSVSREKKERFSLILESASTNQTSMYLCASIRDTNHQPQHFGDGTRLSIL.

V gene TRBV5-1 combines with J gene TRBJ1-3; tentatively, D is TRBD1 (6 bases). Trimming shortened V by 4 bases and J by 0 bases, and 14 bases separated the two germline ends. Germline V lookup: CDR1 SGHRS, CDR2 YFSETQ. This CDR3 has 16 residues. CDR3 nucleotide sequence: TGCGCCAGCAGCGCCGGACAGTTACACTCTGGAAACACCATATATTTT. This translates into CASSAGQLHSGNTIYF.

The chain links TRBV7-3 to TRBJ1-4; 12 positions match TRBD1. The germline V gene encodes CDR1 SGHTA and CDR2 FQGTGA. J lost 3 bases, V lost 3 bases, and 2 bases had no gene match. This CDR3 spans 16 amino acids. The CDR3 DNA reads TGTGCCAGCAGCTTGGGGACAGGGGGCCCTAATGAAAAACTGTTTTTT. Residues: CASSLGTGGPNEKLFF.

The chain carries TRBV29-1 and TRBJ2-2; 7 bases are shared with TRBD1. The germline CDR1 and CDR2 sequences are SQVTM and ANQGSEA. This CDR3 spans 13 amino acids. V was clipped by 3 bases and J by 4 bases; unmatched bases: 2. DNA for the CDR3: TGCAGCGTTGACAGGGGGTCCACCGGGGAGCTGTTTTTT. Translated: CSVDRGSTGELFF.

The J gene is TRBJ1-4, the V gene TRBV10-3, with D uncertain. Germline V gives CDR1 ENHRY, CDR2 SYGVKD. Trimming took 3 bases from V and 3 from J, leaving 11 bases between them. The length of the CDR3 is 15 residues. This CDR3 reads CAISDRRVANEKLFF. The CDR3 bases are TGTGCCATCAGTGATAGAAGGGTAGCTAATGAAAAACTGTTTTTT.

This clone was recorded only once. The V and J genes are TRBV3-1 (or the pseudogene TRBV3-2) and TRBJ2-1; 9 nucleotides line up with TRBD2. The CDR3 loop spans 17 amino acids. Germline trimming cut 1 base from V and 7 bases from J; bases unmatched to any gene: 11. Germline CDR1 and CDR2: LGHDT and YNNKEL (reference sequence). CDR3 coding DNA: TGTGCCAGCAGCCAAGTTATTTTCGCGGGAGGGAATAATGAGCAGTTCTTC. This codes for CASSQVIFAGGNNEQFF.

The chain carries TRBV7-9 and TRBJ2-7; possible D gene TRBD1, 5 bases. The CDR3 consists of 15 residues. The V gene's germline CDR1 is SEHNR and CDR2 FQNEAQ (reference sequence). With 1 base removed from V and 3 bases from J, the gap between germline ends came to 13 bases. The CDR3 DNA reads as TGTGCCAGCAGCTTAGGCAGGGCAACCCACTACGAGCAGTACTTC. Translated, it gives CASSLGRATHYEQYF.

The chain is built from TRBV7-2 and TRBJ2-5, with a possible D match to TRBD1 (6 bases). The V and J ends lost 5 bases and 4 bases respectively, with 14 bases between them. Germline lookup yields CDR1 SGHTA and CDR2 FQGNSA. The CDR3 loop spans 14 amino acids. For the CDR3, the DNA is TGTGCCAGCAGCCCCGGGACACGGGGAGAGACCCAGTACTTC. This translates into CASSPGTRGETQYF. The full variable domain, in which reference TRBV7-2 and TRBJ2-5 provide the parts outside the CDR3, is GAGVSQSPSNKVTEKGKDVELRCDPISGHTALYWYRQSLGQGLEFLIYFQGNSAPDKSGLPSDRFSAERTGGSVSTLTIQRTQQEDSAVYLCASSPGTRGETQYFGPGTRLLVL.

The chain has TRBV6-5 and TRBJ2-1; D ambiguous. The germline V and J ends were trimmed by 3 bases and 3 bases, with 6 bases remaining between them. The CDR3 covers 13 residues. Looked up from germline, CDR1 is MNHEY and CDR2 is SVGAGI. The CDR3 here is CASSYGFYNEQFF. The CDR3 DNA sequence: TGTGCCAGCAGTTATGGATTCTACAATGAGCAGTTCTTC.

J is TRBJ2-5 and V is TRBV19; D is possibly TRBD2 (6 bases). Trimming stripped 7 bases from V and 5 bases from J, with 20 bases between. CDR3 size: 15 residues. Germline V gene lookup returns CDR1 LNHDA and CDR2 SQIVND (reference sequence). CDR3 in DNA: TGTGCCAGTACCTCAGTGGGACTCGACAGTGAGACCCAGTACTTC. It translates to CASTSVGLDSETQYF.

V and J are TRBV30 and TRBJ1-2, with 9 bases matching TRBD1. Germline loops: CDR1 GTSNPN, CDR2 SVGIG (reference sequence). The CDR3 covers 13 residues. The trim removed 4 bases at V and 4 bases at J, leaving 4 bases unmatched. CDR3 loop: CAWTGQGGYGYTF. The CDR3 nucleotides read TGTGCCTGGACGGGACAGGGAGGCTATGGCTACACCTTC.

This chain links TRBV9 with TRBJ2-7, with 11 positions matching TRBD1. The germline V gene encodes CDR1 SGDLS and CDR2 YYNGEE. This CDR3 is 15 amino acids long. V lost 5 bases to trimming and J lost 1 base; unmatched junction nucleotides: 5. The DNA for the CDR3 is TGTGCCAGCAGGAAAGGACAGGGGGCTTCCTACGAGCAGTACTTC. This translates into CASRKGQGASYEQYF.

This chain uses TRBV2 with TRBJ1-1; no firm D call. The CDR3 length is 11 residues. The V end lost 7 bases, the J end lost 1 base, and 4 bases lay between the germline ends. Germline CDR1 is SNHLY and CDR2 is FYNNEI. The CDR3 region has the DNA TGTGCCAGCACGGGGAACACTGAAGCTTTCTTT. Encoded protein: CASTGNTEAFF.

This clone appeared a single time. V and J are TRBV18 and TRBJ2-1; D is perhaps TRBD2 (6 bases). Trimming left V 6 bases short and J 7 bases short, with 13 bases between. The CDR3 totals 13 residues. CDR1 KGHSH and CDR2 LQKENI come from the germline V gene. The CDR3 DNA reads as TGTGCCAGCTCTCCGGGCCGGGGGAATGAGCAGTTCTTC. Its translation is CASSPGRGNEQFF.

V and J are TRBV24-1 and TRBJ1-6; D gene ambiguous. Deletions cut 7 bases from V and 0 bases from J, with 6 bases between. The CDR3 consists of 14 residues. Germline values: CDR1 KGHDR, CDR2 SFDVKD. CDR3 in DNA: TGTGCCACCAGAGGGAGCTCCTATAATTCACCCCTCCACTTT. Its protein is CATRGSSYNSPLHF.

The chain carries TRBV27 and TRBJ1-4; 10 bases map to TRBD1. The CDR3 is 16 amino acids. With 5 bases clipped from V and 8 bases from J, the junction kept 11 bases outside the gene matches. The germline gives CDR1 MNHEY, CDR2 SMNVEV (reference sequence). CDR3 in DNA: TGTGCCAGCAGTACCGACAGGGGGCGTTACGGCGAAAAACTGTTTTTT. It is translated as CASSTDRGRYGEKLFF.

J is TRBJ2-7 and V is TRBV5-1, with 10 nucleotides matching TRBD1. The CDR3 is 13 amino acids. The trim removed 5 bases at V and 4 bases at J, leaving 3 bases unmatched. The germline CDR1 and CDR2 sequences are SGHRS and YFSETQ. CDR3 amino acids: CASRGQGNYEQYF. The CDR3 DNA reads TGCGCCAGCAGGGGACAGGGGAATTACGAGCAGTACTTC.